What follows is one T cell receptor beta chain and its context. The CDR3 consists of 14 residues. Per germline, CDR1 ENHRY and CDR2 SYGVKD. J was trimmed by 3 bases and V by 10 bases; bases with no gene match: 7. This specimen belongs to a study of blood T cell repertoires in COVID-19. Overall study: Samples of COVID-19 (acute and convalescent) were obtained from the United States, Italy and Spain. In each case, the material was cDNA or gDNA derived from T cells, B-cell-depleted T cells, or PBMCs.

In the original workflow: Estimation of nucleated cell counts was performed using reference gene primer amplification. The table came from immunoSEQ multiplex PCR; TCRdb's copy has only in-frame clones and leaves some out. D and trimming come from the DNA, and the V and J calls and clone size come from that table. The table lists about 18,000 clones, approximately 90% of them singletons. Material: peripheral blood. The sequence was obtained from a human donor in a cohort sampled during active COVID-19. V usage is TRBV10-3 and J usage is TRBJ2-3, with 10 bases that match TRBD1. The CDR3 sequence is CANAAGQGTDTQYF. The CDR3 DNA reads TGTGCCAACGCAGCGGGACAGGGGACAGATACGCAGTATTTT.